Each of the 24 T cell receptor beta chains below was sequenced from the same sample in a study of T cells expressing NK-cell markers. TCRdb re-called the 5' RACE reads and catalogs CDR3 proteins one per entry, DNA excluded. In all, the sample yields 500,000 to 700,000 distinct CDR3 sequences. The sample consisted of blood T cells: a sorted CD56 or NKG2C T cell subset, CD4+ or CD8+ T cells, or bulk PBMC T cells (not recorded which). Receptors were obtained from a man younger than 35 in good health.

The chain has TRBV7-2 and TRBJ2-1; with no DNA, the TCRdb D assignment of TRBD1 cannot be verified. CDR3 length equals 13 residues. CDR1 and CDR2 (germline): SGHTA, FQGNSA. CDR3 sequence reads: CASSFNRQAEQFF.

This chain links TRBV24-1 with TRBJ1-1; TCRdb lists TRBD1, though no DNA is available to test this call. Germline CDR1 reads KGHDR; CDR2 reads SFDVKD. CDR3 length: 12 amino acids. The CDR3 protein is CATSSGGTEAFF.

V gene TRBV5-1 combines with J gene TRBJ2-5; TCRdb calls TRBD2, which cannot be checked without DNA. Germline V gene data show CDR1 as SGHRS and CDR2 as YFSETQ. The CDR3 has 16 amino acids. The CDR3 loop reads CASSPPFQGYQETQYF.

The chain combines TRBV6-5 with TRBJ1-5. The CDR3 loop spans 16 amino acids. CDR1 is MNHEY, CDR2 SVGAGI, per germline. CDR3 sequence: CASSLYRGDSNQPQHF.

This chain uses TRBV7-2 with TRBJ2-1; TCRdb names TRBD1, which stays unverified in the absence of DNA. Germline-derived CDR1 and CDR2 are SGHTA and FQGNSA. This CDR3 contains 15 residues. The CDR3: CASSRGQAMYNEQFF.

The chain is built from TRBV12-3 or TRBV12-4 and TRBJ2-7; the TCRdb D gene call, TRBD1, has no DNA to confirm it. The CDR3 runs 18 residues. The CDR3 spells CASSYVGTGNYNSYEQYF.

The rearrangement links TRBV5-1 to TRBJ2-5; the D call from TCRdb, TRBD2, cannot be confirmed without DNA. Germline-derived CDR1 and CDR2 are SGHRS and YFSETQ. This CDR3 contains 14 residues. CDR3 in amino acids: CASSGGLAGVSEYF.

The V gene is TRBV12-5, the J gene TRBJ2-5; with no DNA, the TCRdb D assignment of TRBD2 cannot be verified. The CDR3 length is 12 residues. CDR1 is LGHNT and CDR2 is FRNRAP in the germline V gene. CDR3 in amino acids: CASGPEGETQYF.

V usage is TRBV5-1 and J usage is TRBJ2-2. Germline V gene sequence: CDR1 SGHRS, CDR2 YFSETQ. CDR3 size: 15 residues. The CDR3 sequence: CASSLVLTNGGELFF. The full variable domain, completed using reference TRBV5-1 and TRBJ2-2, is KAGVTQTPRYLIKTRGQQVTLSCSPISGHRSVSWYQQTPGQGLQFLFEYFSETQRNKGNFPGRFSGRQFSNSRSEMNVSTLELGDSALYLCASSLVLTNGGELFFGEGSRLTVL.

The chain joins TRBV12-3 or TRBV12-4 to TRBJ2-1; TCRdb reports TRBD2, a call that lacks DNA to check it against. The CDR3 has 15 amino acids. The CDR3 loop reads CASSPSGSMGNEQFF.

This rearrangement joins TRBV18 to TRBJ1-1; TCRdb picks TRBD1, but there is no DNA to check that call. Per germline, CDR1 KGHSH and CDR2 LQKENI. This CDR3 spans 16 amino acids. The CDR3 region is CASSPPGQGLNTEAFF.

The rearrangement links TRBV11-2 to TRBJ2-1. The CDR3 is 15 amino acids. The V gene's germline CDR1 is SGHAT and CDR2 FQNNGV. The CDR3 here is CASSLTQGRYNEQFF. The variable domain in full, with the rest retrieved from reference TRBV11-2 and TRBJ2-1, is EAGVAQSPRYKIIEKRQSVAFWCNPISGHATLYWYQQILGQGPKLLIQFQNNGVVDDSQLPKDRFSAERLKGVDSTLKIQPAKLEDSAVYLCASSLTQGRYNEQFFGPGTRLTVL.

This chain connects TRBV15 to TRBJ2-2; the D gene TCRdb calls, TRBD2, cannot be checked with no DNA. Germline lookup yields CDR1 LNHNV and CDR2 YYDKDF (reference sequence). The CDR3 covers 18 residues. Here the CDR3 reads CATSGPRETFLEAGELFF.

The V gene is TRBV15, the J gene TRBJ2-1; TCRdb's D call of TRBD2 is untestable without DNA. The CDR3 is 14 residues long. The germline gives CDR1 LNHNV, CDR2 YYDKDF (reference sequence). The chain's CDR3 is CATSSSGEGNEQFF.

This chain links TRBV28 with TRBJ2-5; TCRdb proposes TRBD1, but this gene call is untestable without DNA. This CDR3 has 15 amino acids. Per germline, CDR1 MDHEN and CDR2 SYDVKM. The chain's CDR3 is CASSLLGRVKETQYF. The whole variable domain, remainder taken from reference TRBV28 and TRBJ2-5, is DVKVTQSSRYLVKRTGEKVFLECVQDMDHENMFWYRQDPGLGLRLIYFSYDVKMKEKGDIPEGYSVSREKKERFSLILESASTNQTSMYLCASSLLGRVKETQYFGPGTRLLVL.

The chain recombines TRBV7-9 with TRBJ2-3; TCRdb selects TRBD1, and the lack of DNA leaves this call unchecked. This CDR3 is 16 amino acids long. Germline CDR1 reads SEHNR; CDR2 reads FQNEAQ (reference sequence). CDR3 residues: CASSHQGTVQRDTQYF.

The rearrangement links TRBV12-3 or TRBV12-4 to TRBJ2-1; the TCRdb call, TRBD2, lacks DNA for checking. The CDR3 runs 20 residues. CDR3 region: CASSLLLQGGREYSYNEQFF.

The chain joins TRBV29-1 to TRBJ2-3; TCRdb outputs TRBD2, but without DNA this stays unchecked. This CDR3 contains 13 residues. Germline V gives CDR1 SQVTM, CDR2 ANQGSEA. CDR3 loop: CSALADSTDTQYF.

V and J are TRBV20-1 and TRBJ2-1; the D gene TCRdb calls, TRBD2, cannot be checked with no DNA. The CDR3 contains 14 residues. Germline V gene sequence: CDR1 DFQATT, CDR2 SNEGSKA (reference sequence). CDR3 protein: CSASLPGLGVEQFF.

J is TRBJ1-1 and V is TRBV24-1; TCRdb selects TRBD1, and the lack of DNA leaves this call unchecked. The CDR3 consists of 13 residues. CDR1 and CDR2 from the germline V gene are KGHDR and SFDVKD. CDR3 sequence reads: CASWTGGRSEAFF.

This chain connects TRBV20-1 to TRBJ2-5; as DNA is missing, the TRBD1 call by TCRdb cannot be tested. CDR1 is DFQATT, CDR2 SNEGSKA, per germline (reference sequence). The CDR3 is made up of 14 amino acids. CDR3: CSAGPKGVQETQYF.

The CDR3 protein is CASTPRGDYQETQYF. This chain links TRBV6-1 with TRBJ2-5; the TCRdb D gene call, TRBD1, has no DNA to confirm it. The CDR3 runs 15 residues. Per germline, CDR1 MNHNS and CDR2 SASEGT.

The chain combines TRBV6-8 with TRBJ1-4; lacking DNA, the TRBD1 call made by TCRdb goes unchecked. Germline assignment: CDR1 MNHGY and CDR2 SAAAGT. This CDR3 is 16 amino acids long. The CDR3 loop is CASSYTGQATNEKLFF.

The chain joins TRBV11-1 to TRBJ2-2; TCRdb calls TRBD1, which cannot be checked without DNA. The CDR3 totals 15 residues. Germline V gene data show CDR1 as SGHAT and CDR2 as FQDESV (reference sequence). CDR3 region: CASSFDQGRTGELFF.